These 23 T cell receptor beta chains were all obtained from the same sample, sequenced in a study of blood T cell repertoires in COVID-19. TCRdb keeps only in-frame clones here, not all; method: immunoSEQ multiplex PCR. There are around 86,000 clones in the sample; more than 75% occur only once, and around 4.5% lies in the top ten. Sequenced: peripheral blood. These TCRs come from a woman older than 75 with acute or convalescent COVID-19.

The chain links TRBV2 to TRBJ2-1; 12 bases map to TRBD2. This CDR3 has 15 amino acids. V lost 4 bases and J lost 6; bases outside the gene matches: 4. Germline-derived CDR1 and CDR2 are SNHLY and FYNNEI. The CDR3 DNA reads TGTGCCAGCAGTGCTAGCGGGAGGGCGGTCAATGAGCAGTTCTTC. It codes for CASSASGRAVNEQFF.

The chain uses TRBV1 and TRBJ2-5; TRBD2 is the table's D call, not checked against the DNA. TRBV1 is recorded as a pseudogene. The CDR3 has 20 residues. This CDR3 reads CTSSPIPGTSGRAVEETQYF. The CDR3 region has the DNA TGCACCAGCAGCCCCATACCCGGGACTAGCGGGAGGGCCGTGGAAGAGACCCAGTACTTC.

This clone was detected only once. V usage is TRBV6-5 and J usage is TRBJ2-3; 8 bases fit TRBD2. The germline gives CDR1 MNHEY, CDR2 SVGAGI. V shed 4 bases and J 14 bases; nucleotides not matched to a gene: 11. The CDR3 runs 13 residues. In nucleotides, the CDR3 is TGTGCCAGCAGTTCCGGACTAGCTCTCCCCGTGTATTTT. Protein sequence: CASSSGLALPVYF.

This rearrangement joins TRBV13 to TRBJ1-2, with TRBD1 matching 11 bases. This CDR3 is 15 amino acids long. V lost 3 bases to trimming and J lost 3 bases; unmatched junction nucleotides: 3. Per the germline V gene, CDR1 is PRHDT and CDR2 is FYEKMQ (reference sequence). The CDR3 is CASSLGQGGYYGYTF. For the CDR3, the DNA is TGTGCCAGCAGCTTGGGACAGGGGGGTTACTATGGCTACACCTTC.

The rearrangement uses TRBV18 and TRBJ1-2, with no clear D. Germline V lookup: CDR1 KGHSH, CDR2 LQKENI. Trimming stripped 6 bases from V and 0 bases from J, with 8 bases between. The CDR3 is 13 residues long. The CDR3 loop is CASSPMSNYGYTF. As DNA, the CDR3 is TGTGCCAGCTCGCCTATGTCTAACTATGGCTACACCTTC. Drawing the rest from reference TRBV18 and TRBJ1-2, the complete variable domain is NAGVMQNPRHLVRRRGQEARLRCSPMKGHSHVYWYRQLPEEGLKFMVYLQKENIIDESGMPKERFSAEFPKEGPSILRIQQVVRGDSAAYFCASSPMSNYGYTFGSGTRLTVV.

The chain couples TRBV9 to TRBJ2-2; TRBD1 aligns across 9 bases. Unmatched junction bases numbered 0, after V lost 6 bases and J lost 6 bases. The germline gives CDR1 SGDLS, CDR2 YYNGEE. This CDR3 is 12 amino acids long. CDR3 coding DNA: TGTGCCAGCAACAGGGGGCCCGGGGAGCTGTTTTTT. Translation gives CASNRGPGELFF.

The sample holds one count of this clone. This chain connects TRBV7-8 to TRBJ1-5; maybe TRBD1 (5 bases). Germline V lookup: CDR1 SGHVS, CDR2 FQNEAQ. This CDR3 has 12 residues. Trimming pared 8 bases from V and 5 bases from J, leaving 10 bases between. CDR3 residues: CASGGDYQPQHF. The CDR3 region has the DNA TGTGCCAGCGGGGGGGATTATCAGCCCCAGCATTTT.

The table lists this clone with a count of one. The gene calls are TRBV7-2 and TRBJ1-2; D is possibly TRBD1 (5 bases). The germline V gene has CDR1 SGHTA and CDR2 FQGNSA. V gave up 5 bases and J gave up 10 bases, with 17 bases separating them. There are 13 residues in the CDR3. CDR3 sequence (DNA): TGTGCCAGCAGCGACGCAACCCAGGGTGACTACACCTTC. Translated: CASSDATQGDYTF.

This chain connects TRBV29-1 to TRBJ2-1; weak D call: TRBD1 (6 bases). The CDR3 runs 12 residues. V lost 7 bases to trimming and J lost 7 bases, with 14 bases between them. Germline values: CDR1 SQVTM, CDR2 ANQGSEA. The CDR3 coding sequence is TGCAGCGCCATACAGGGTACGAATGAGCAGTTCTTC. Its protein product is CSAIQGTNEQFF.

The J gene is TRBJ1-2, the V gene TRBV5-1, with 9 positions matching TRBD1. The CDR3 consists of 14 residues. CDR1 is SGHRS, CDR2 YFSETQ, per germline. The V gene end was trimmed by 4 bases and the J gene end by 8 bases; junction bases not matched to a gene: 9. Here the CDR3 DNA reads TGCGCCAGCAGCCTCGGGCGGACAGGGGTCGGCTACACCTTC. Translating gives CASSLGRTGVGYTF.

CDR3 in amino acids: CASRQVNGYGYTF. DNA for the CDR3: TGTGCCAGCAGACAGGTTAATGGCTATGGCTACACCTTC. The chain carries TRBV6-6 and TRBJ1-2; TRBD1 is a possible D gene (5 bases). Germline values: CDR1 MNHNY, CDR2 SVGAGI (reference sequence). With 6 bases removed from V and 4 bases from J, the gap between germline ends came to 12 bases. The CDR3 is 13 residues long.

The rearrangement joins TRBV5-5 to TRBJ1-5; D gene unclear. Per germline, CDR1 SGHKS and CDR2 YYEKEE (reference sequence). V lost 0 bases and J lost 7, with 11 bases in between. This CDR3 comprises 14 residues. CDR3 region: CASSLAGAGQPQHF. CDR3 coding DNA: TGTGCCAGCAGCTTGGCGGGAGCGGGCCAGCCCCAGCATTTT.

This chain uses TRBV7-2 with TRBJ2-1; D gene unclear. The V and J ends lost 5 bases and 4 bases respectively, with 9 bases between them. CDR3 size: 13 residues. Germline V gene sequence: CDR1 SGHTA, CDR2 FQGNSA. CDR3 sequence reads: CASSVVFYNEQFF. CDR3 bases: TGTGCCAGCAGCGTCGTCTTTTACAATGAGCAGTTCTTC.

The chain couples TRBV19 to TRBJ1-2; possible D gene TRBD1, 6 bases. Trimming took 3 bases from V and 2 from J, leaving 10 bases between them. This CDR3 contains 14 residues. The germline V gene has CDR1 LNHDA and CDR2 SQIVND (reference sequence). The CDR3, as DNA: TGTGCCAGTAGTATCGGACAGCTAAACTATGGCTACACCTTC. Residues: CASSIGQLNYGYTF.

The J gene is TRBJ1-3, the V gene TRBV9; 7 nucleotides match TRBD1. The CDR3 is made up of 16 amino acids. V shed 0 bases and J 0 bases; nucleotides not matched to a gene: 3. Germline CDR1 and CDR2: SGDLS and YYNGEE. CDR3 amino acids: CASSVGGQTSGNTIYF. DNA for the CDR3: TGTGCCAGCAGCGTAGGGGGACAGACCTCTGGAAACACCATATATTTT.

The chain's CDR3 is CASSQAGTGGTEAFF. As DNA, the CDR3 is TGTGCCAGCAGCCAAGCCGGGACAGGGGGCACTGAAGCTTTCTTT. J is TRBJ1-1 and V is TRBV3-1 (or the pseudogene TRBV3-2); 11 bases are a match to TRBD1. The ends lost 1 base at V and 4 bases at J; junction bases unmatched: 2. The length of the CDR3 is 15 residues. CDR1 is LGHDT, CDR2 YNNKEL, per germline (reference sequence).

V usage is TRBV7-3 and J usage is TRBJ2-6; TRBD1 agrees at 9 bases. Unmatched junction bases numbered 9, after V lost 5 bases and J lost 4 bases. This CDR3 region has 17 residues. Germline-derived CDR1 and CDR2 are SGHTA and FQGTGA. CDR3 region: CASSLTGGASGANVLTF. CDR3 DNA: TGTGCCAGCAGCCTTACAGGGGGCGCTTCGGGGGCCAACGTCCTGACTTTC.

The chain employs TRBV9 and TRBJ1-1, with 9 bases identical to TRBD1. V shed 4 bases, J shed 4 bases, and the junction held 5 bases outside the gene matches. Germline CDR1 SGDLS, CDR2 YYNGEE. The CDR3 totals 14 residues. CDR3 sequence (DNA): TGTGCCAGCAGCCGGGACAGGGCCGGCACTGAAGCTTTCTTT. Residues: CASSRDRAGTEAFF.

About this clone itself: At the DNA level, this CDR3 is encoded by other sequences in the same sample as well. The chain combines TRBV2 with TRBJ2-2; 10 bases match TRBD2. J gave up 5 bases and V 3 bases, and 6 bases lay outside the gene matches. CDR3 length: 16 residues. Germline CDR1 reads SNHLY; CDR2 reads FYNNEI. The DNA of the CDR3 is TGTGCCAGCAGTGACCCTAGCGGGAGTAATACCGGGGAGCTGTTTTTT. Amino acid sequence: CASSDPSGSNTGELFF.

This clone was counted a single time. The CDR3, as DNA: TGTGCCAGCAAGATAGGGCAGGGGACCTACGAGCAGTACTTC. This encodes CASKIGQGTYEQYF. The gene calls are TRBV6-6 and TRBJ2-7; perhaps TRBD1 as D (6 bases). The V gene lost 7 bases and the J gene lost 2 bases, with 15 bases spanning the gap. The germline V gene encodes CDR1 MNHNY and CDR2 SVGAGI (reference sequence). The CDR3 extends over 14 amino acids.

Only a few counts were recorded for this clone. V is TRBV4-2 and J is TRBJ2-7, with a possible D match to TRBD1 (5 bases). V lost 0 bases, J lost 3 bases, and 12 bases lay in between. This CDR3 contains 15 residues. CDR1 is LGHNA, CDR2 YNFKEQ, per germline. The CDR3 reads CASSQDSGQRYEQYF. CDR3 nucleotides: TGTGCCAGCAGCCAAGATTCAGGACAACGCTACGAGCAGTACTTC.

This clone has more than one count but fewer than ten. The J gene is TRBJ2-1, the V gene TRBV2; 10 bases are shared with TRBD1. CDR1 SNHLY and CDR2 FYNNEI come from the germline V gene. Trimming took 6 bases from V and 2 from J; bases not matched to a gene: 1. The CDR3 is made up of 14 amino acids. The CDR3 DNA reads TGTGCCAGCAGAGGACAGGGGGCCTACAATGAGCAGTTCTTC. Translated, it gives CASRGQGAYNEQFF.

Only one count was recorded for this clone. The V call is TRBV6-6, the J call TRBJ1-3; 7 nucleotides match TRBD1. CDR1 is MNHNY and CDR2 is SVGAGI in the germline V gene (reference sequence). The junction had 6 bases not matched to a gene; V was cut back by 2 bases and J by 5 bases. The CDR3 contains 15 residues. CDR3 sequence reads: CASSYEGGGRNTIYF. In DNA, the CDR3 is TGTGCCAGCAGTTACGAAGGGGGCGGAAGAAACACCATATATTTT.